The rows below give T cell receptor delta chains drawn from one sample of a study of Vδ1+ human thymocytes. TCRdb re-processed the multiplex PCR reads via CATT. The repertoire consists of some 73,000 delta-chain clones, with approximately 37% occurring once and the leading ten covering about 0.26%. Sample: Vdelta1+ gamma-delta thymocytes from the thymus. These receptor sequences come from a boy younger than two who had congenital heart surgery. Both conserved end residues are part of each CDR3. The D gene is left open where the match is weak. The size of a clone is reported for some rows only, either as once, few or many, or as a class for expanded clones.

j_call: TRDJ1
clone_size: few
d_call: .
cdr3_length: 16
v_call: TRDV1
cdr3_aa: CALGELRPKYTDKLIF
cdr3_nt: TGTGCTCTTGGGGAACTCCGACCTAAATACACCGATAAACTCATCTTT

j_call: TRDJ1
clone_size: few
d_call: TRDD3
cdr3_length: 17
v_call: TRDV2
cdr3_aa: CASLLGDTPGRTDKLIF
cdr3_nt: TGTGCCTCATTACTGGGGGATACCCCCGGACGCACCGATAAACTCATCTTT

j_call: TRDJ1
clone_size: .
d_call: TRDD3
cdr3_length: 15
v_call: TRDV1
cdr3_aa: CALGELGDTTDKLIF
cdr3_nt: TGTGCTCTTGGGGAGCTGGGGGATACGACCGATAAACTCATCTTT

j_call: TRDJ1
clone_size: .
d_call: TRDD3
cdr3_length: 20
v_call: TRDV1
cdr3_aa: CALGEYYDQAGGKYTDKLIF
cdr3_nt: TGTGCTCTTGGGGAGTACTACGATCAGGCTGGGGGAAAGTACACCGATAAACTCATCTTT

j_call: TRDJ1
clone_size: few
d_call: .
cdr3_length: 22
v_call: TRDV2
cdr3_aa: CACDTGDVGWVSGQLYTDKLIF
cdr3_nt: TGTGCCTGTGACACCGGGGATGTTGGATGGGTTTCCGGCCAATTGTACACCGATAAACTCATCTTT

j_call: TRDJ1
clone_size: few
d_call: TRDD3
cdr3_length: 20
v_call: TRDV1
cdr3_aa: CALGCLPSGGYPTYTDKLIF
cdr3_nt: TGTGCTCTTGGGTGTCTTCCCTCTGGGGGATACCCCACCTACACCGATAAACTCATCTTT

j_call: TRDJ1
clone_size: .
d_call: .
cdr3_length: 22
v_call: TRDV1
cdr3_aa: CALGDHPDKNFRGYLGTDKLIF
cdr3_nt: TGTGCTCTTGGGGACCATCCGGACAAAAACTTCCGTGGATACTTGGGCACCGATAAACTCATCTTT

j_call: TRDJ1
clone_size: few
d_call: TRDD3
cdr3_length: 19
v_call: TRDV1
cdr3_aa: CALGDRDVLGVMYTDKLIF
cdr3_nt: TGTGCTCTTGGGGACCGCGACGTACTGGGGGTCATGTACACCGATAAACTCATCTTT

j_call: TRDJ1
clone_size: few
d_call: TRDD3
cdr3_length: 21
v_call: TRDV1
cdr3_aa: CALGSPLIIDWGIRATDKLIF
cdr3_nt: TGTGCTCTTGGCTCCCCGCTCATCATCGACTGGGGGATACGGGCCACCGATAAACTCATCTTT

j_call: TRDJ1
clone_size: few
d_call: TRDD3
cdr3_length: 21
v_call: TRDV1
cdr3_aa: CALGEARLLPGIRSDTDKLIF
cdr3_nt: TGTGCTCTTGGGGAAGCCCGCCTCCTACCAGGGATACGCTCAGACACCGATAAACTCATCTTT

j_call: TRDJ1
clone_size: .
d_call: TRDD3
cdr3_length: 19
v_call: TRDV2
cdr3_aa: CACGGTRWWGIPARDKLIF
cdr3_nt: TGTGCCTGTGGGGGGACCCGGTGGTGGGGGATTCCCGCCCGTGATAAACTCATCTTT

j_call: TRDJ1
clone_size: .
d_call: TRDD3
cdr3_length: 24
v_call: TRDV1
cdr3_aa: CALGQPSKGDLLGDTALYTDKLIF
cdr3_nt: TGTGCTCTTGGGCAGCCTTCGAAGGGAGACTTATTGGGGGATACGGCATTATACACCGATAAACTCATCTTT

j_call: TRDJ1
clone_size: few
d_call: TRDD3
cdr3_length: 18
v_call: TRDV1
cdr3_aa: CALGEPVTGGFSGDKLIF
cdr3_nt: TGTGCTCTTGGGGAACCGGTGACTGGGGGATTCTCGGGCGATAAACTCATCTTT

j_call: TRDJ1
clone_size: .
d_call: TRDD3
cdr3_length: 21
v_call: TRDV1
cdr3_aa: CALGEGGSVLLLRRCTDKLIF
cdr3_nt: TGTGCTCTTGGGGAAGGGGGATCCGTCCTCCTCCTCCGGCGTTGCACCGATAAACTCATCTTT

j_call: TRDJ1
clone_size: few
d_call: TRDD3
cdr3_length: 24
v_call: TRDV1
cdr3_aa: CALGELRRPSTGGYLALYTDKLIF
cdr3_nt: TGTGCTCTTGGGGAACTTCGACGGCCCAGTACTGGGGGATACCTTGCCCTGTACACCGATAAACTCATCTTT

j_call: TRDJ1
clone_size: .
d_call: .
cdr3_length: 22
v_call: TRDV1
cdr3_aa: CALGTPSWLPRGGWGSTDKLIF
cdr3_nt: TGTGCTCTTGGAACCCCCTCGTGGCTACCCCGAGGAGGGTGGGGGTCCACCGATAAACTCATCTTT

j_call: TRDJ1
clone_size: few
d_call: TRDD3
cdr3_length: 21
v_call: TRDV1
cdr3_aa: CALGDPKTSRRLGGYTDKLIF
cdr3_nt: TGTGCTCTTGGGGACCCAAAAACATCCCGCCGGCTTGGGGGATACACCGATAAACTCATCTTT

j_call: TRDJ1
clone_size: .
d_call: .
cdr3_length: 16
v_call: TRDV1
cdr3_aa: CALGEAPPGRSGKLIF
cdr3_nt: TGTGCTCTTGGGGAAGCACCCCCGGGGCGGTCGGGTAAACTCATCTTT

j_call: TRDJ1
clone_size: few
d_call: TRDD3
cdr3_length: 20
v_call: TRDV1
cdr3_aa: CALGEPLGPITGVYTDKLIF
cdr3_nt: TGTGCTCTTGGGGAACCCTTGGGTCCCATTACTGGGGTGTACACCGATAAACTCATCTTT

j_call: TRDJ1
clone_size: few
d_call: .
cdr3_length: 21
v_call: TRDV1
cdr3_aa: CALGACLPTILLGGYTDKLIF
cdr3_nt: TGTGCTCTTGGAGCCTGCCTTCCTACAATCTTACTGGGGGGTTACACCGATAAACTCATCTTT

j_call: TRDJ1
clone_size: .
d_call: TRDD3
cdr3_length: 16
v_call: TRDV1
cdr3_aa: CALGEDGGKYTDKLIF
cdr3_nt: TGTGCTCTTGGTGAGGATGGGGGAAAGTACACCGATAAACTCATCTTT

j_call: TRDJ1
clone_size: .
d_call: TRDD3
cdr3_length: 22
v_call: TRDV1
cdr3_aa: CALGEPLPPSPTGGTYTDKLIF
cdr3_nt: TGTGCTCTTGGGGAACCTCTACCCCCTTCCCCTACTGGGGGGACGTACACCGATAAACTCATCTTT

j_call: TRDJ1
clone_size: .
d_call: .
cdr3_length: 21
v_call: TRDV1
cdr3_aa: CALGEPESTPTKWKYTDKLIF
cdr3_nt: TGTGCCCTTGGGGAACCAGAGTCCACTCCTACTAAGTGGAAGTACACCGATAAACTCATCTTT